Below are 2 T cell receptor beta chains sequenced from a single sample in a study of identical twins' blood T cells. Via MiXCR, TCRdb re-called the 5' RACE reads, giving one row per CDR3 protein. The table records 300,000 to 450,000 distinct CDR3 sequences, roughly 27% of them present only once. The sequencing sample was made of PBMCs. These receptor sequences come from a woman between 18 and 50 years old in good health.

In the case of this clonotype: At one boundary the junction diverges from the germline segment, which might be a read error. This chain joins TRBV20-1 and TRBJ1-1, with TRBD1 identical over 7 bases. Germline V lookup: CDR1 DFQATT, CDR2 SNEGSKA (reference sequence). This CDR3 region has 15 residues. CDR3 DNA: TGCTGTGCCCGGACTCCGGGACAGCCGAACACTGAAGCTTTCTTT. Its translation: CCARTPGQPNTEAFF.

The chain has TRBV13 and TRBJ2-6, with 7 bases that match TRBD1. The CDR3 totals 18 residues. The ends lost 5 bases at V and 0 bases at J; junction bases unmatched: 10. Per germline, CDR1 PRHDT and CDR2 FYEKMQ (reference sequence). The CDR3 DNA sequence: TGTGCCAGCAGCGCCGAGACAGGGCTAGACTCTGGGGCCAACGTCCTGACTTTC. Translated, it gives CASSAETGLDSGANVLTF.